The sequence of this T cell receptor (beta chain) was determined in a study of blood T cell repertoires in COVID-19. Overall study context: Collection of acute and convalescent COVID-19 samples took place in the United States, Italy and Spain. The cDNA or gDNA used as material had been derived from T cells, B-cell-depleted T cells, or PBMCs.

Source study methods: Using reference gene primer amplification, nucleated cell counts were estimated. TCRdb keeps only in-frame clones here, not all; method: immunoSEQ multiplex PCR. V and J calls and clone size are copied from that table; D and trimming were computed from the DNA. The sample carries approximately 99,000 clones, roughly 84% recorded once. V lost 3 bases, J lost 2 bases, and 2 bases stayed unmatched. CDR3 length equals 16 residues. Germline values: CDR1 LNHDA, CDR2 SQIVND (reference sequence). This receptor was taken from a woman aged 55-69 years in a cohort sampled during active or convalescent COVID-19. Input material: peripheral blood. The V gene is TRBV19, the J gene TRBJ1-6; the match to TRBD1 covers 9 bases. The CDR3 DNA follows: TGTGCCAGTAGTATGCGGACAGGGGCCTATAATTCACCCCTCCACTTT. It encodes CASSMRTGAYNSPLHF.